This T cell receptor beta chain was identified during a study of shared clonotypes between healthy human individuals. Germline CDR1 SGHTA, CDR2 FQGNSA. V was clipped by 5 bases and J by 6 bases, with 20 bases between them. CDR3 length: 15 residues. Study donors comprised healthy, HIV-negative adults devoid of recent acute infection or vaccination. Researchers divided each subset's genomic DNA evenly across several immunoSEQ plates. Assay used: immunoSEQ multiplex PCR; TCRdb lists only in-frame clones, some missing. The profile shows approximately 1,500,000 clones, roughly 98% of them singletons. This clone was found once.

The source is a man under 40 in good health. The chain is built from TRBV7-2 and TRBJ2-7, with D perhaps matching TRBD2 (5 bases). Sequenced input: naive CD4+ T cells sorted from blood. This sample's subset: CD45RA+ positively selected. CDR3 bases: TGTGCCAGCAGCCGAGAAGGGAGCCTACGGGGCGAGCAGTACTTC. Translation: CASSREGSLRGEQYF.